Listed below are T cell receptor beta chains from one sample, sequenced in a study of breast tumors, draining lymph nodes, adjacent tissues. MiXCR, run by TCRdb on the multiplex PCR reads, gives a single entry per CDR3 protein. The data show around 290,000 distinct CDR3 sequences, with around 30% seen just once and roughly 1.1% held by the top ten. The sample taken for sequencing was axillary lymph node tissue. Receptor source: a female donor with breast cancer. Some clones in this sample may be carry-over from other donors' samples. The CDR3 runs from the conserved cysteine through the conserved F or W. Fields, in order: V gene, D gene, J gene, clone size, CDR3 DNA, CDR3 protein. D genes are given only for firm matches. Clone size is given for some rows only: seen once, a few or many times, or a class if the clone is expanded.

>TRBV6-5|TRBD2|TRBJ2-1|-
TGTGCCAGCAGTACCGGGACTAGGGAGCAGTTCTTC
CASSTGTREQFF
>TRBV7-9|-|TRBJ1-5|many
TGTGCCAGCAGCCGACGGGACAGCAATCAGCCCCAGCATTTT
CASSRRDSNQPQHF
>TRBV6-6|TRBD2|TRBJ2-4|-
TGTGCCAGCAGGCCCGGGACTAGCGGGAGAGCCAAAAACATTCAGTACTTC
CASRPGTSGRAKNIQYF
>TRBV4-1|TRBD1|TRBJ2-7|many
TGCGCCAGCAGCCAGGTGACAGGGGGATTCCCCTACGAGCAGTACTTC
CASSQVTGGFPYEQYF
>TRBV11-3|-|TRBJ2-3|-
TGTGCCAGCAGAGAAGCTGGGGGATCCACAGATACGCAGTATTTT
CASREAGGSTDTQYF
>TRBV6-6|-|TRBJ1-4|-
TGTGCCAGCAGGGGGCCTAATGGAAAACTGTTTTTT
CASRGPNGKLFF
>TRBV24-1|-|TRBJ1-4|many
TGTGCCACCAGTGATCCCAGGGGAGGACTGAATGAAAAACTGTTTTTT
CATSDPRGGLNEKLFF
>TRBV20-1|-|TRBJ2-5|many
TGCAGTGCTCTCCAGAGGGTTGAGACCCAGTACTTC
CSALQRVETQYF
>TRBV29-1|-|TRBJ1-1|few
TGCAGCGCCTCGGGGGGGGGCGGGAACACTGAAGCTTTCTTT
CSASGGGGNTEAFF
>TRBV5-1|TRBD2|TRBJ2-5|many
TGCGCCAGCAGCGATCCGGGACTAGCGGGAGCTGAGACCCAGTACTTC
CASSDPGLAGAETQYF
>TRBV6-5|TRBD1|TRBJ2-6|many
TGTGCCAGCAGTTACGGGACAGGAGACTCTGGGGCCAACGTCCTGACTTTC
CASSYGTGDSGANVLTF
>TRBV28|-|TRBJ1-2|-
TGTGCCAGCAAGGCCTACCGAGGTTCTAACTATGGCTACACCTTC
CASKAYRGSNYGYTF
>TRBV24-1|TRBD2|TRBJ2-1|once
TGTGCCACCAGTGATCCCGGGACTAGCGGGAGCTTTTACAATGAGCAGTTCTTC
CATSDPGTSGSFYNEQFF
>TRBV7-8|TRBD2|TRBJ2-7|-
TGTGCCAGCAGAAAGGGACTAGCGGGATCCTACGAGCAGCACTTC
CASRKGLAGSYEQHF
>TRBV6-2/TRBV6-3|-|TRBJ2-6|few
TGTGCCAGCAGCCAAAGGGCAACCGCCGGCTCTGGGGCCAACGTCCTGACTTTC
CASSQRATAGSGANVLTF
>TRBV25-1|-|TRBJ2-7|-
TGTACCAGCAGTCCACGGGTCGTCTACGAGCAGTACTTC
CTSSPRVVYEQYF
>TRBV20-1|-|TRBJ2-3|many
TGCAGTTCCGTGGGGCAACCCACAGATACGCAGTATTTT
CSSVGQPTDTQYF
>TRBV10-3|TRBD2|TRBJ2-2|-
TGTGCCATCGCCGGGACTAGGAACACCGGGGAGCTGTTTTTT
CAIAGTRNTGELFF
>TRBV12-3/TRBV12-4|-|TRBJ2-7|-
TGTGCCAACAGCATGACTGGCCCCTACGAGCAGTACTTC
CANSMTGPYEQYF
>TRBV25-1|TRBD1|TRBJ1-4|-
TGTGCCAGCAGTGTCGGGACAGGGGTTTCTGAAAAACTGTTTTTT
CASSVGTGVSEKLFF
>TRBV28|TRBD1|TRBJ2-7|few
TGTGCCAGCAGCTGGGCAGGGGGCTTCGAGCAGTACTTC
CASSWAGGFEQYF
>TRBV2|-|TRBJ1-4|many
TGTGCCAGCAGTGAGAGTCCCGTACATTCGGGGGAAAAACTGTTTTTT
CASSESPVHSGEKLFF
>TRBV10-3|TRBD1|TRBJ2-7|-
TGTGCCATCAGAGGGACAGGGGGCTACGAGCAGCACTTC
CAIRGTGGYEQHF
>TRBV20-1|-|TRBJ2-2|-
TGCAGTGCTAGCCAACAGGGCACCGGGGAGCTGTTTTTT
CSASQQGTGELFF
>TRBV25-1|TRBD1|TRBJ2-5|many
TGTGCCAGCAGTGATCGGTATGGTGGACAGGGGCAAGAGACCCAGTACTTC
CASSDRYGGQGQETQYF
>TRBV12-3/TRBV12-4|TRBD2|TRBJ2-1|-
TGTGCCAGCAGACTTAGCCCGATCGAAACAAGCGGGAGGGCCAATGAGCAGTTCTTC
CASRLSPIETSGRANEQFF
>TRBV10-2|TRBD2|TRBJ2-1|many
TGCGCCAGCAGACTAGCGGGAGGGCCTCATTCCTACAATGAGCAGTTCTTC
CASRLAGGPHSYNEQFF
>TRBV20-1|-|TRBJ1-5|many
TGCAGTGCTAGAGATTCTGCCGGGGGTCCTGATCAGCCCCAGCATTTT
CSARDSAGGPDQPQHF
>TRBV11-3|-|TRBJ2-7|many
TGTGCCAGCAGCTTAAACCTGGCCGATTACGAGCAGTACTTC
CASSLNLADYEQYF
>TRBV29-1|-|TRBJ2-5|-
TGCAGCGCTAGAGTCCGCCTGCAGCTCCGGACCCAAGAGACCCAGCACTTC
CSARVRLQLRTQETQHF
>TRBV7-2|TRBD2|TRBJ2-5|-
TGTGCCAGCAGCTCCTTAGCGGGCCGGGAGACCCAGTACTTC
CASSSLAGRETQYF
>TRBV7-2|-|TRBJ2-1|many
TGTGCCAGCAGCTTTCGGTCCGCCGGAGCGCCTTCCTACAATGAGCAGTTCTTC
CASSFRSAGAPSYNEQFF
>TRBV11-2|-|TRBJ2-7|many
TGTGCCAGCAGCTTAGGCTCCACCAGGGTATTCTACGAGGAGCAGTACTTC
CASSLGSTRVFYEEQYF
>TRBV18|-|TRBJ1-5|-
TGTGCCAGCCAGGACAGCCACAATCAGCCCCAGCATTTT
CASQDSHNQPQHF
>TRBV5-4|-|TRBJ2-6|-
TGTGCCAGCAGCAGAGAATCTGCGGCCAACGTCCTGACTTTC
CASSRESAANVLTF
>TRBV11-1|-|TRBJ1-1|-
TGTGCCAGCAGCTCCCAGGGTCCCCAGAACACTGAAGCTTTCTTT
CASSSQGPQNTEAFF
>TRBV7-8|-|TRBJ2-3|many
TGTGCCAGCAGCTTAGCCAGGAGACCCACAGATACGCAGTATTTT
CASSLARRPTDTQYF
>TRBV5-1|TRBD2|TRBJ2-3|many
TGCGCCAGCAGCTGGGGGACTAGCGGGAGTGGTAAGAATACGCAGTATTTT
CASSWGTSGSGKNTQYF
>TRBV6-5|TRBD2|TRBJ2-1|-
TGTGCCAGCAGTTACTCCGCTAGCGGGAGTTGGAATGAGCAGTTCTTC
CASSYSASGSWNEQFF
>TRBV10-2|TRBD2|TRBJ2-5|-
TGCGCCAGCAGTGAGAGGCTAGCGGGGAGCGAGACCCAGTACTTC
CASSERLAGSETQYF
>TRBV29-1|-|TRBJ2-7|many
TGCAGCGTTGAAGTCGGAAGCTCCTACGAGCAGTACTTC
CSVEVGSSYEQYF
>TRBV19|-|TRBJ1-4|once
TGTGCCAGTAGTTTTCTGGGGGGCTCCGAAAAACCGTTTTTT
CASSFLGGSEKPFF
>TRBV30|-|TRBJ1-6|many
TGTGCCTATCGACTGGTATCACTCCACTTT
CAYRLVSLHF
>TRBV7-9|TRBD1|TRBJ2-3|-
TGTGCCAGCAGCTCCGGGACAGTAGGGGCGACTCCAGATACGCAGTATTTT
CASSSGTVGATPDTQYF
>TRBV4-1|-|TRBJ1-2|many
TGCGCCAGCAGGGGGGCGGGTGGCTACACCTTC
CASRGAGGYTF
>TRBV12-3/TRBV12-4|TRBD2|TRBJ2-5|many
TGTGCCAGCAGTCCGGGCGGGAGGGGGGAGACCCAGTACTTC
CASSPGGRGETQYF
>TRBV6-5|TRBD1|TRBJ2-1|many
TGTGCCAGCAGTAGGGGGACAGGGTCGAACAATGAGCAGTTCTTC
CASSRGTGSNNEQFF
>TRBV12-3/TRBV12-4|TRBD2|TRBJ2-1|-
TGTGCCAGCAGTTTAGAACTAGCGGGAGGTGAGCAGTTCTTC
CASSLELAGGEQFF
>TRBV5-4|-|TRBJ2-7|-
TGTGCCAACAGCTTGATCCAGGCGAATTCCTACGAGCAGTACTTC
CANSLIQANSYEQYF
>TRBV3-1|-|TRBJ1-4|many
TGTGCCAGCAGCCAGGGGCAGGCAACTAATGAAAAACTGTTTTTT
CASSQGQATNEKLFF
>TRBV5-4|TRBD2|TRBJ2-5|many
TGTGCCAGCAGCCGGGTCGGAGCGGGGGGCGGAGAGACCCAGTACTTC
CASSRVGAGGGETQYF
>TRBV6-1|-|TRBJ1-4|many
TGTGCCAGCAGTGAAGCAGGGGCAACTAATGAAAAACTGTTTTTT
CASSEAGATNEKLFF
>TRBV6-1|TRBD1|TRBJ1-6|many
TGTGCCAGCAGATCCGCCGGGACAGCGTATAATTCACCCCTCCACTTT
CASRSAGTAYNSPLHF
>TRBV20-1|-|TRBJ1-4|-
TGCAGTGCTAGACCAGGGGTTAATGAAAAACTGTTTTTT
CSARPGVNEKLFF